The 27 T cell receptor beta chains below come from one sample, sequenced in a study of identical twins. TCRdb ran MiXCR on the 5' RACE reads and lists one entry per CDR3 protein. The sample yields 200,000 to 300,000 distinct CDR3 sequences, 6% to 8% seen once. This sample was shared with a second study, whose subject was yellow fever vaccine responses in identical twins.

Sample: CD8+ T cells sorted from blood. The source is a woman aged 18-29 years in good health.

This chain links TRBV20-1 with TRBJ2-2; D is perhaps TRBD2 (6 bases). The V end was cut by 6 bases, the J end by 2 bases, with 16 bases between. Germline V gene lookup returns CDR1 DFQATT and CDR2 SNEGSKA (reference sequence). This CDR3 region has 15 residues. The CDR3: CSAGPGLFNTGELFF. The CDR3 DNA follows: TGCAGTGCGGGTCCGGGACTGTTTAACACCGGGGAGCTGTTTTTT.

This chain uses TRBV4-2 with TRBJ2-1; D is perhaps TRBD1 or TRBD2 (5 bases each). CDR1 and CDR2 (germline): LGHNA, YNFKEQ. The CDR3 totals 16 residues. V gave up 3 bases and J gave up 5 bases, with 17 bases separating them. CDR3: CASSQTPGTTHNEQFF. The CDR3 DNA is TGTGCCAGCAGCCAGACTCCCGGGACCACCCACAATGAGCAGTTCTTC.

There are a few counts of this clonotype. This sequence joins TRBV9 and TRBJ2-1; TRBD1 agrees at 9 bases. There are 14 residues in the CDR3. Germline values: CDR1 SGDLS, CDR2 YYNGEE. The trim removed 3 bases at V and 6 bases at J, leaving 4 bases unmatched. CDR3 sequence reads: CASSDDRGGNEQFF. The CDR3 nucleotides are TGTGCCAGCAGCGACGACAGGGGGGGCAATGAGCAGTTCTTC.

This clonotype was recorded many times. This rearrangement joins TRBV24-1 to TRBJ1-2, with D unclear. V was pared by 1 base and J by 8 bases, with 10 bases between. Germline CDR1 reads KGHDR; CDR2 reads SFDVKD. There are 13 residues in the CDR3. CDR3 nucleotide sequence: TGTGCCACCAGTGATTTTTTGGGCGAGGGCTACACCTTC. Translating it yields CATSDFLGEGYTF.

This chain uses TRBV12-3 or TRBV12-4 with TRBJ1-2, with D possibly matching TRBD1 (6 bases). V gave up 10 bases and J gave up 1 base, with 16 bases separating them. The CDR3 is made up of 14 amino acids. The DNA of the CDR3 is TGTGCCATCTTTGTGGACAGTCATAACTATGGCTACACCTTC. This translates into CAIFVDSHNYGYTF.

DNA for the CDR3: TGTGCCAGCAGTGCTGACAGTGGGAATTCACCCCTCCACTTT. This encodes CASSADSGNSPLHF. The V gene is TRBV12-3 or TRBV12-4, the J gene TRBJ1-6; D is perhaps TRBD1 (5 bases). This CDR3 is 14 amino acids long. Trimming left V 5 bases short and J 7 bases short, with 12 bases between.

CDR3 nucleotide sequence: TGCAGTGCTAGAGGGGGGGGGGCTTTGGAGACCCAGTACTTC. It is translated as CSARGGGALETQYF. V is TRBV20-1 and J is TRBJ2-5; TRBD2 might be the D (7 bases). The CDR3 sequence is 14 residues long. V was clipped by 1 base and J by 5 bases, with 14 bases between them. Germline values: CDR1 DFQATT, CDR2 SNEGSKA (reference sequence).

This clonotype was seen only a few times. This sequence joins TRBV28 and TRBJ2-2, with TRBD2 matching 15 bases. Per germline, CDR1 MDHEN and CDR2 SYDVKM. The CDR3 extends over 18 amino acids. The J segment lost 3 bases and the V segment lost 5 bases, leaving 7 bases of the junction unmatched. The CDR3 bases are TGTGCCAGCAGTGCCGGGACTAGCGGGGGGCTCGACACCGGGGAGCTGTTTTTT. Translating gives CASSAGTSGGLDTGELFF.

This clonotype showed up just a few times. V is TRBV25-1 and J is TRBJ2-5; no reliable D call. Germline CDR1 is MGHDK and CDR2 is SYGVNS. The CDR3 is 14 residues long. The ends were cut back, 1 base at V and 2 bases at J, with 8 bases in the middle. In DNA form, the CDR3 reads TGTGCCAGCAGTGAATTCGACAATCAAGAGACCCAGTACTTC. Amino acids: CASSEFDNQETQYF.

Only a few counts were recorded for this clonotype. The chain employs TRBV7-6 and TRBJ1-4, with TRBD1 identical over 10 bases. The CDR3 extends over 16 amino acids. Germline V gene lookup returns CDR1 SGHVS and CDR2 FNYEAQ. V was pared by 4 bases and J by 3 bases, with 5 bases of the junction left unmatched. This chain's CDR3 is CASSWDRGASNEKLFF. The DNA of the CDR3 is TGTGCCAGCAGCTGGGACAGGGGAGCGTCTAATGAAAAACTGTTTTTT.

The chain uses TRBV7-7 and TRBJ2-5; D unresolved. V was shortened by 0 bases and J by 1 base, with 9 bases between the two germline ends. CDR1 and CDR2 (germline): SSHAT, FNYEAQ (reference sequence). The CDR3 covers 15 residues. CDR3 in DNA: TGTGCCAGCAGCTTAGCGCCGGGTTTCCAAGAGACCCAGTACTTC. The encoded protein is CASSLAPGFQETQYF. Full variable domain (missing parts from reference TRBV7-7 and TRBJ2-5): GAGVSQSPRYKVTKRGQDVTLRCDPISSHATLYWYQQALGQGPEFLTYFNYEAQPDKSGLPSDRFSAERPEGSISTLTIQRTEQRDSAMYRCASSLAPGFQETQYFGPGTRLLVL.

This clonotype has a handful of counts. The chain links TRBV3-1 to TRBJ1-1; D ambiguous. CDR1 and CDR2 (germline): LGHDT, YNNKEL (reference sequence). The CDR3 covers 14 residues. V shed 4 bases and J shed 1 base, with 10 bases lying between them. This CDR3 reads CASSPRYANTEAFF. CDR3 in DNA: TGTGCCAGCAGCCCCCGATACGCGAACACTGAAGCTTTCTTT.

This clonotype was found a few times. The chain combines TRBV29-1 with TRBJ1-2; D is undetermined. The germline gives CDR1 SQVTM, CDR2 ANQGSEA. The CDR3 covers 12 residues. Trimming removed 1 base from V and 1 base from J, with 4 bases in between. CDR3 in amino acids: CSVEADNYGYTF. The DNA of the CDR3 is TGCAGCGTTGAAGCTGATAACTATGGCTACACCTTC.

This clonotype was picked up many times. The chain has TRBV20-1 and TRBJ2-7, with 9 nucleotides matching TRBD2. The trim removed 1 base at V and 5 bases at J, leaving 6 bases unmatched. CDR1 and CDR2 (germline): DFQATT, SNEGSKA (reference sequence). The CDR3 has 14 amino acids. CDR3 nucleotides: TGCAGTGCTAGAGGTAGCGGGGGATTTGACGAGCAGTACGTC. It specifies CSARGSGGFDEQYV.

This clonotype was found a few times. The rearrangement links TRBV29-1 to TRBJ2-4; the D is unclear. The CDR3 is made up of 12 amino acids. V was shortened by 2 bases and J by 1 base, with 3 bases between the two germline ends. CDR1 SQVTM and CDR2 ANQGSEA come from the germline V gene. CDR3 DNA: TGCAGCGTTGAATGGGCCAAAAACATTCAGTACTTC. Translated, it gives CSVEWAKNIQYF.

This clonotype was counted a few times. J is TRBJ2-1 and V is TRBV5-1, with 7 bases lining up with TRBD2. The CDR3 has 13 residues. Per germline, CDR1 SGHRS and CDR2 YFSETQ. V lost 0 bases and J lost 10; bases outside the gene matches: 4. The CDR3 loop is CASSLGGRDEQFF. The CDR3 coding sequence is TGCGCCAGCAGCTTGGGCGGGAGAGACGAGCAGTTCTTC. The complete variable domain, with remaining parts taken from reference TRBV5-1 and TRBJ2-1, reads KAGVTQTPRYLIKTRGQQVTLSCSPISGHRSVSWYQQTPGQGLQFLFEYFSETQRNKGNFPGRFSGRQFSNSRSEMNVSTLELGDSALYLCASSLGGRDEQFFGPGTRLTVL.

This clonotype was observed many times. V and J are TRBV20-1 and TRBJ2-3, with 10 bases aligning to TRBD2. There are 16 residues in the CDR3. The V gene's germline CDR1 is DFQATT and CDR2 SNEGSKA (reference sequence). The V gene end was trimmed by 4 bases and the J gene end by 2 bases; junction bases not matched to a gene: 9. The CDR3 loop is CSAKNPTSGTTDTQYF. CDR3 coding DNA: TGCAGTGCTAAGAACCCAACTAGCGGGACCACAGATACGCAGTATTTT.

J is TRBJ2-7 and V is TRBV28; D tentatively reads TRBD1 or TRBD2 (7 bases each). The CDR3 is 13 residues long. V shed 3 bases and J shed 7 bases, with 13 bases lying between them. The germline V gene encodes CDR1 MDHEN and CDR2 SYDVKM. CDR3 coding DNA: TGTGCCAGCAGTTTTTTCAGGGGGGGTGAGCAGTACTTC. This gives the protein CASSFFRGGEQYF.

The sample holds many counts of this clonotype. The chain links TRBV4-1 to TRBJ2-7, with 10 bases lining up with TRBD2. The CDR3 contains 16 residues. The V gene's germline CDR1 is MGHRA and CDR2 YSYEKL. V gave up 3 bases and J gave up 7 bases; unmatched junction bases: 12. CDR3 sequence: CASSQKLAGHGGEQYF. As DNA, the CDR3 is TGCGCCAGCAGCCAGAAACTAGCGGGACATGGGGGGGAGCAGTACTTC.

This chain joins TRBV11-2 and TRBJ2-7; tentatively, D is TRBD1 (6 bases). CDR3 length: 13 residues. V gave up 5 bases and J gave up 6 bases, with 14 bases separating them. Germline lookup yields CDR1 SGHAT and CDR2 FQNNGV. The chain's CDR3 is CASSLLTGFEQYF. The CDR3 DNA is TGTGCCAGCAGCCTCTTAACAGGGTTCGAGCAGTACTTC.

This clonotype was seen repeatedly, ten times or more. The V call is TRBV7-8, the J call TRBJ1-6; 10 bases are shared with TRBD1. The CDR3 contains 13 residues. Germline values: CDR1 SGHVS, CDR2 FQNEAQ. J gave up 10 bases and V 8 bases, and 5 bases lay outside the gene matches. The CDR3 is CASATGGWSPLHF. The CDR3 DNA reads TGTGCCAGCGCGACAGGGGGCTGGTCACCCCTCCACTTT.

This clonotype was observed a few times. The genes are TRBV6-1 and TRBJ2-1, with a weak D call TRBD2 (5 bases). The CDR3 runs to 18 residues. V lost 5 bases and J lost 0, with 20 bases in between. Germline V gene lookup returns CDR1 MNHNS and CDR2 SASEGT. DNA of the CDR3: TGTGCCAGCAGTCGACTAAGGGAAGCGGTACTCTCCTACAATGAGCAGTTCTTC. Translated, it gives CASSRLREAVLSYNEQFF.

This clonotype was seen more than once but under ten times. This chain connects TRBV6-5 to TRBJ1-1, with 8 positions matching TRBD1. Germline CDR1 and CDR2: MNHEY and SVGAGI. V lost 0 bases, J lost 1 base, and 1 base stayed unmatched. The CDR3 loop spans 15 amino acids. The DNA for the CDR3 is TGTGCCAGCAGTTACTCCGGGACAGGGAACACTGAAGCTTTCTTT. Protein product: CASSYSGTGNTEAFF.

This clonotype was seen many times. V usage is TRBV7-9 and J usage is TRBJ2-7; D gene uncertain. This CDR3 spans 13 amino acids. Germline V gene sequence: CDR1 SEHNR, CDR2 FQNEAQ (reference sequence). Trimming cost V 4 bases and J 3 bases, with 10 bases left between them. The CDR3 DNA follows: TGTGCCAGCAGCTCCCCCTGGGACTACGAGCAGTACTTC. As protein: CASSSPWDYEQYF.

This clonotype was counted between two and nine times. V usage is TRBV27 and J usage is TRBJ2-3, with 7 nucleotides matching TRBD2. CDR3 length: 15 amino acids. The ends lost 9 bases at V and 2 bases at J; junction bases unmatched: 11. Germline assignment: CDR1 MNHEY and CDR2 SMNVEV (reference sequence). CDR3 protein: CARAPRGRSTDTQYF. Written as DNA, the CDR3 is TGTGCCAGGGCCCCGCGGGGGAGGTCCACAGATACGCAGTATTTT.

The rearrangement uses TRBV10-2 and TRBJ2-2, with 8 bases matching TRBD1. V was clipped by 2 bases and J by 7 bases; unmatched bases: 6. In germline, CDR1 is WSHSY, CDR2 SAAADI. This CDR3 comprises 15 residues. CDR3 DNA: TGCGCCAGCAGTGAGGGCAGGGGGCTGGTCGGGGAGCTGTTTTTT. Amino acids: CASSEGRGLVGELFF.

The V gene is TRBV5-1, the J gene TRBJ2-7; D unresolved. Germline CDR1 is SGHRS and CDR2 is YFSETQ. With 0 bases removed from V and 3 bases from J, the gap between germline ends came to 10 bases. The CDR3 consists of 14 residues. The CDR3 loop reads CASSLDFSNYEQYF. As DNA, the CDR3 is TGCGCCAGCAGCTTGGATTTCTCGAACTACGAGCAGTACTTC.